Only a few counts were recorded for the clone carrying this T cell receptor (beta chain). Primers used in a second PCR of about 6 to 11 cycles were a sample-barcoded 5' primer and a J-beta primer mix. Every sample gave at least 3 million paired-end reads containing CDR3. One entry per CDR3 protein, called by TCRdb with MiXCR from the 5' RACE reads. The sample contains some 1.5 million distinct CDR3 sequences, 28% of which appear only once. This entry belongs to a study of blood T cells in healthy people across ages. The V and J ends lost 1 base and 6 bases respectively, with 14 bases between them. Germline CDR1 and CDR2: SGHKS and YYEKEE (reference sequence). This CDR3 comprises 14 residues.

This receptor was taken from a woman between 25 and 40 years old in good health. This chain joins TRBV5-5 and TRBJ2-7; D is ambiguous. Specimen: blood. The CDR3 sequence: CASSLMSSSPEQYF. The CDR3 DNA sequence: TGTGCCAGCAGCTTGATGTCCAGTTCCCCCGAGCAGTACTTC.